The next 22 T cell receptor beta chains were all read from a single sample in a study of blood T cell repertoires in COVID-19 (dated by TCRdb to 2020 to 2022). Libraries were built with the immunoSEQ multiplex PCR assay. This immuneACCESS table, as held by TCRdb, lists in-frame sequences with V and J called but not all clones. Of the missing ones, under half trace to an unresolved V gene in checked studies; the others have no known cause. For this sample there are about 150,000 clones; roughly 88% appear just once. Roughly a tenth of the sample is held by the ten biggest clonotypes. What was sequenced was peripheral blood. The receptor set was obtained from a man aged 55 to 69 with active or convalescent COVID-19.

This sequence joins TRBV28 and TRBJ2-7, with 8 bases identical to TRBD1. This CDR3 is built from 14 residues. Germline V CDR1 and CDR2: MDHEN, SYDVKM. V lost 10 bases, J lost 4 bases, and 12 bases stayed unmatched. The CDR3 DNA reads TGTGCCACCACCAAAACAGGGGGGAGTTACGAGCAGTACTTC. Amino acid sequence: CATTKTGGSYEQYF.

In nucleotides, the CDR3 is TGTGCCTGGAGTGTTGGCAGCTACGAGCAGTACTTC. Amino acid sequence: CAWSVGSYEQYF. The chain is built from TRBV30 and TRBJ2-7; the D is unclear. This CDR3 contains 12 residues. The ends were cut back, 0 bases at V and 3 bases at J, with 6 bases in the middle. CDR1 is GTSNPN and CDR2 is SVGIG in the germline V gene (reference sequence).

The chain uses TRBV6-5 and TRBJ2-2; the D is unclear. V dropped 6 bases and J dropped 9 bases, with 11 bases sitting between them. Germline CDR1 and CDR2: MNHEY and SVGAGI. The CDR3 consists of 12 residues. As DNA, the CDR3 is TGTGCCAGCAGGGCGACATCGCGGGAGCTGTTTTTT. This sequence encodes CASRATSRELFF.

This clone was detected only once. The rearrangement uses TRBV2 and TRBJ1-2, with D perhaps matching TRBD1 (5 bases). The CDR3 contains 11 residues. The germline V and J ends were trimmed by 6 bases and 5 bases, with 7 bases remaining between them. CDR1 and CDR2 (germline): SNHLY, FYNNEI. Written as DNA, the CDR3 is TGTGCCAGCAGAGGGGCTTATGGCTACACCTTC. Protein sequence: CASRGAYGYTF.

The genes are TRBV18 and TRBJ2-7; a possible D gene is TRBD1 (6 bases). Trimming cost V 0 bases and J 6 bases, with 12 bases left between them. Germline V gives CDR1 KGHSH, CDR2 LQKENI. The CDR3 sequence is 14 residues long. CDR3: CASSPPQGWGEQYF. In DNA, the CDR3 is TGTGCCAGCTCACCACCGCAGGGGTGGGGCGAGCAGTACTTC.

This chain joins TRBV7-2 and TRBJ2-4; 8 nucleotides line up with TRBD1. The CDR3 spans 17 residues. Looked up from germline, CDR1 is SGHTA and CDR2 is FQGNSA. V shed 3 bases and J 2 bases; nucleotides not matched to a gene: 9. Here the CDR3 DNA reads TGTGCCAGCAGCTTTTCTGTTGGCAGGGGGCCCAAAAACATTCAGTACTTC. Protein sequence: CASSFSVGRGPKNIQYF.

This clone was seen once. The CDR3 DNA sequence: TGTGCCAGCAGCTTGGGACAGATCACCGGGGAGCTGTTTTTT. This encodes CASSLGQITGELFF. V gene TRBV5-8 combines with J gene TRBJ2-2, with D maybe TRBD1 (5 bases). The CDR3 has 14 amino acids. Germline CDR1 and CDR2: SGHTS and YDEGEE. The V gene lost 0 bases and the J gene lost 4 bases, with 7 bases spanning the gap. The entire variable domain, with the rest obtained from reference TRBV5-8 and TRBJ2-2, is as follows: EAGVTQSPTHLIKTRGQQATLRCSPISGHTSVYWYQQALGLGLQFLLWYDEGEERNRGNFPPRFSGRQFPNYSSELNVNALELEDSALYLCASSLGQITGELFFGEGSRLTVL.

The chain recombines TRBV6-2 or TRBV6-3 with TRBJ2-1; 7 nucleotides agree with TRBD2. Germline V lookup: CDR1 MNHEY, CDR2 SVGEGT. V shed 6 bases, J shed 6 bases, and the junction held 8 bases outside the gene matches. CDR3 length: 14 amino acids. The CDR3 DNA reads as TGTGCCAGCAGCTCCGGACTAGAGGTCAATGAGCAGTTCTTC. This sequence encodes CASSSGLEVNEQFF.

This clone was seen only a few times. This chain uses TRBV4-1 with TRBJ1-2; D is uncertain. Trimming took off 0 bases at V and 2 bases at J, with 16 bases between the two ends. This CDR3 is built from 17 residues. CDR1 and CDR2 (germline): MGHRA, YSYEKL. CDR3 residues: CASSQDGRPNENYGYTF. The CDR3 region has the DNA TGCGCCAGCAGCCAAGACGGCAGGCCGAATGAGAACTATGGCTACACCTTC.

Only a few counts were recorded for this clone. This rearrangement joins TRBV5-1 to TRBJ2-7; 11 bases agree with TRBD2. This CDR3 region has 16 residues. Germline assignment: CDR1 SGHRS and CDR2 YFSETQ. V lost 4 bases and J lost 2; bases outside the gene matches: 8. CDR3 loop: CASSATTSGIAYEQYF. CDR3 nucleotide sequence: TGCGCCAGCAGCGCCACGACTAGCGGGATCGCCTACGAGCAGTACTTC.

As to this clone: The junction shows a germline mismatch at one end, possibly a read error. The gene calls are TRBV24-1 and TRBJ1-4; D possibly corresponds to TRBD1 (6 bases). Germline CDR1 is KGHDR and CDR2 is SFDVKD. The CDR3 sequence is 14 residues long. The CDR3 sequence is CATSTGTTNEKLFF. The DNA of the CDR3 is TGTGCCACCAGTACCGGGACAACAAATGAAAAACTGTTTTTT.

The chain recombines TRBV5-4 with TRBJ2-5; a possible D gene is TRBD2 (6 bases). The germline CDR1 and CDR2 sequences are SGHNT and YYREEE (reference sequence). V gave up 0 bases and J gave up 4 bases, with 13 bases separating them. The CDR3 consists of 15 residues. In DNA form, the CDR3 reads TGTGCCAGCAGCTTGGGCGCGGGGACGATAGAGACCCAGTACTTC. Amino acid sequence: CASSLGAGTIETQYF.

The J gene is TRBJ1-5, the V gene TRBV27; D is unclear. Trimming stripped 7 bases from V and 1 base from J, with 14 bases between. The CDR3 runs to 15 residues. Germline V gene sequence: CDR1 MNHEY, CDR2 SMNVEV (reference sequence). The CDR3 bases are TGTGCCAGCAACCCCTCCCGGTTGAGCAATCAGCCCCAGCATTTT. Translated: CASNPSRLSNQPQHF.

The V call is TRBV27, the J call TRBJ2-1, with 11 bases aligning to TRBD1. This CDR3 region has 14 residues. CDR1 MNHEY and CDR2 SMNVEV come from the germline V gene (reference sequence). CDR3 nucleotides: TGTGCGACGAGGGGACAGGGGGGCCCCAATGAGCAGTTCTTC. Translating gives CATRGQGGPNEQFF.

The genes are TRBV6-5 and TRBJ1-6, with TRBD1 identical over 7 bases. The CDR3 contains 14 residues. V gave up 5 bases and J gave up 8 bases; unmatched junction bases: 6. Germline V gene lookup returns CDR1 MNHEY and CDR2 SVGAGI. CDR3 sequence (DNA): TGTGCCAGCAGTCCCGACAGGGTGGATTCACCCCTCCACTTT. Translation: CASSPDRVDSPLHF.

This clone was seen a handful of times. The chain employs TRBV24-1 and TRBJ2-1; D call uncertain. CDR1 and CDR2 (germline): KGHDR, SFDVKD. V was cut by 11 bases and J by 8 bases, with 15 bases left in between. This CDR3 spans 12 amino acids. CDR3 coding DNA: TGTGCCAGAACGTACCCCCGGGATGAGCAGTTCTTC. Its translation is CARTYPRDEQFF.

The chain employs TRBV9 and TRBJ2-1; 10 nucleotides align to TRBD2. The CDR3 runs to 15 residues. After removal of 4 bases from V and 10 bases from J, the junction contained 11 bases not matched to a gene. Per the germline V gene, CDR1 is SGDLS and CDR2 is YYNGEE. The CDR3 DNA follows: TGTGCCAGCAGCCTCCCTAGCGGGAGTTTCTCCGAGCAGTTCTTC. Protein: CASSLPSGSFSEQFF.

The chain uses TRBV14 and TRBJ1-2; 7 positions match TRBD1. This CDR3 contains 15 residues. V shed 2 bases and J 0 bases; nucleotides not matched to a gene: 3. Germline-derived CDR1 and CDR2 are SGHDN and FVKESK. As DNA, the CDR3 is TGTGCCAGCAGCCAACAGGGGGGAGCTAACTATGGCTACACCTTC. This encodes CASSQQGGANYGYTF.

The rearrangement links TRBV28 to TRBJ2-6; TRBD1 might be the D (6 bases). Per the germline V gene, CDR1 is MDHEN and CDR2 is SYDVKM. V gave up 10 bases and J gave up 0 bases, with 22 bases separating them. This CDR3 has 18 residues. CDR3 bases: TGTGCCACCAAACCCTCACCGGGACAAATCTCTGGGGCCAACGTCCTGACTTTC. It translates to CATKPSPGQISGANVLTF.

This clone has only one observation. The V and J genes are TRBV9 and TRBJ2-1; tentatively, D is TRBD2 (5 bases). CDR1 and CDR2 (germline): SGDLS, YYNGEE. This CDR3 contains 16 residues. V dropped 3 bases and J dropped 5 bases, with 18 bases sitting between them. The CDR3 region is CASSAAYGLADNEQFF. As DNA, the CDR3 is TGTGCCAGCAGCGCCGCTTATGGGCTAGCTGACAATGAGCAGTTCTTC.

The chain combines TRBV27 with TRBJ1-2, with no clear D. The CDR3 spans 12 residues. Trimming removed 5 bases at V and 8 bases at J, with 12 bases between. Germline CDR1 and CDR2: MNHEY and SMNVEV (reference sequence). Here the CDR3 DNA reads TGTGCCAGCAGTACCCCCACGGGGGGCTACACCTTC. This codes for CASSTPTGGYTF.

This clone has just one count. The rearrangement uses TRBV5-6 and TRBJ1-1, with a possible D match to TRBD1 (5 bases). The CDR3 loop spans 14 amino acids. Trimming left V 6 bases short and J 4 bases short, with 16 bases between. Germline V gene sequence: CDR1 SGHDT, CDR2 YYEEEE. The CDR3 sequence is CASNRAGLGTEAFF. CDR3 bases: TGTGCCAGCAACCGAGCGGGGCTGGGCACTGAAGCTTTCTTT. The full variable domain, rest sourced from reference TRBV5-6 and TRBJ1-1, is DAGVTQSPTHLIKTRGQQVTLRCSPKSGHDTVSWYQQALGQGPQFIFQYYEEEERQRGNFPDRFSGHQFPNYSSELNVNALLLGDSALYLCASNRAGLGTEAFFGQGTRLTVV.